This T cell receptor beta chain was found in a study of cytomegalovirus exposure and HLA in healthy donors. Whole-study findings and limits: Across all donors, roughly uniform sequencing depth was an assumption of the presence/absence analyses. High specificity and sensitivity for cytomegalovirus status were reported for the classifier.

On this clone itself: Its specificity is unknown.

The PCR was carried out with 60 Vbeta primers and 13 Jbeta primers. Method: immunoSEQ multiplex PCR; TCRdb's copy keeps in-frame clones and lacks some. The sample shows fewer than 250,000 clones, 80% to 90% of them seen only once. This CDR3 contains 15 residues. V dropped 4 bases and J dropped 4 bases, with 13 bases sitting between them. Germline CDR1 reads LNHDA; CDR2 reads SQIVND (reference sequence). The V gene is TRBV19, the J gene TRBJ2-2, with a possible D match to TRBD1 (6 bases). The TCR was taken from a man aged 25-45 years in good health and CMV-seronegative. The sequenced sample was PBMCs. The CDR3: CASSTQGPGTGELFF. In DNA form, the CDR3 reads TGTGCCAGTAGTACCCAGGGGCCGGGCACCGGGGAGCTGTTTTTT.